Below, 32 T cell receptor beta chains from the same sample are listed, as sequenced in a study of radiotherapy plus CTLA-4 blockade in lung cancer. Profiled with immunoSEQ multiplex PCR; TCRdb holds only in-frame clones, not every one. The sample includes some 110,000 clones, around 85% of them seen just once. Sequences were derived from peripheral blood, sampled from a patient treated with radiotherapy plus ipilimumab. The receptor set was obtained from a human donor with non-small cell lung cancer that progressed on radiotherapy plus ipilimumab. Some clones in this sample may be carry-over from other donors' samples.

In the case of this clone: This sample includes further DNA sequences coding for the same CDR3. CDR3: CASSLILRRGDVPDTQYF. The CDR3 DNA is TGTGCCAGCAGCTTAATATTGCGGAGGGGGGATGTCCCAGATACGCAGTATTTT. The chain is built from TRBV7-3 and TRBJ2-3; tentatively, D is TRBD1 or TRBD2 (6 bases each). Deletions cut 1 base from V and 4 bases from J, with 21 bases between. Germline V gives CDR1 SGHTA, CDR2 FQGTGA. CDR3 length: 18 residues.

The genes are TRBV30 and TRBJ1-1; D is possibly TRBD1 (5 bases). Germline V gene data show CDR1 as GTSNPN and CDR2 as SVGIG (reference sequence). V lost 0 bases to trimming and J lost 11 bases, with 13 bases between them. The CDR3 spans 12 residues. CDR3 residues: CAWSVLGGMAFF. CDR3 sequence (DNA): TGTGCCTGGAGTGTACTGGGGGGGATGGCTTTCTTT.

As to this clone: The same CDR3 can be traced to other DNA sequences in this sample. The chain couples TRBV19 to TRBJ2-7, with TRBD2 identical over 7 bases. In germline, CDR1 is LNHDA, CDR2 SQIVND (reference sequence). This CDR3 is 14 amino acids long. Trimming cost V 5 bases and J 0 bases; bases outside gene matches: 4. CDR3 protein: CASSLGGSSYEQYF. The CDR3 region has the DNA TGTGCCAGTAGTCTGGGCGGGAGCTCCTACGAGCAGTACTTC.

The chain is built from TRBV2 and TRBJ1-4; perhaps TRBD1 as D (5 bases). The CDR3 spans 15 residues. Germline V lookup: CDR1 SNHLY, CDR2 FYNNEI. Trimming shortened V by 5 bases and J by 2 bases, and 12 bases separated the two germline ends. Here the CDR3 reads CASSKTGGTNEKLFF. In DNA, the CDR3 is TGTGCCAGCAGTAAAACGGGGGGGACTAATGAAAAACTGTTTTTT.

This chain connects TRBV4-1 to TRBJ1-5, with D perhaps TRBD1 (6 bases). The V gene lost 5 bases and the J gene lost 6 bases, with 17 bases spanning the gap. Germline V CDR1 and CDR2: MGHRA, YSYEKL. The CDR3 is 15 amino acids. CDR3 loop: CASSVTGHNSQPQHF. CDR3 nucleotides: TGCGCCAGCAGCGTAACAGGGCACAATAGTCAGCCCCAGCATTTT.

The rearrangement joins TRBV13 to TRBJ2-6, with a possible D match to TRBD1 (6 bases). Germline V gene data show CDR1 as PRHDT and CDR2 as FYEKMQ (reference sequence). This CDR3 contains 19 residues. The germline V and J ends were trimmed by 0 bases and 0 bases, with 15 bases remaining between them. CDR3 nucleotide sequence: TGTGCCAGCAGCTTAGGGAGGGACAAGACTTACTCTGGGGCCAACGTCCTGACTTTC. Its translation is CASSLGRDKTYSGANVLTF.

The chain uses TRBV29-1 and TRBJ2-5; 8 positions match TRBD1. The J segment lost 4 bases and the V segment lost 2 bases, leaving 6 bases of the junction unmatched. The CDR3 extends over 14 amino acids. Germline V gene data show CDR1 as SQVTM and CDR2 as ANQGSEA. The CDR3 nucleotides are TGCAGCGTTGAACAGGGGGCTGAGGGAGAGACCCAGTACTTC. Amino acid sequence: CSVEQGAEGETQYF.

The chain links TRBV29-1 to TRBJ1-1; 10 nucleotides line up with TRBD1. V shed 7 bases and J 5 bases; nucleotides not matched to a gene: 7. The germline V gene encodes CDR1 SQVTM and CDR2 ANQGSEA. The CDR3 spans 13 residues. CDR3 protein: CSGLDRGLTEAFF. Written as DNA, the CDR3 is TGCAGCGGTCTCGACAGGGGGCTAACTGAAGCTTTCTTT.

This CDR3 is CASSLGGQGPNTEAFF. In DNA, the CDR3 is TGTGCCAGCAGCTTAGGAGGACAGGGGCCGAACACTGAAGCTTTCTTT. The chain joins TRBV5-4 to TRBJ1-1, with TRBD1 identical over 9 bases. Germline CDR1 is SGHNT and CDR2 is YYREEE (reference sequence). The CDR3 consists of 16 residues. The ends lost 2 bases at V and 1 base at J; junction bases unmatched: 6.

The chain uses TRBV28 and TRBJ1-3, with D perhaps TRBD1 (5 bases). CDR1 is MDHEN and CDR2 is SYDVKM in the germline V gene. V gave up 6 bases and J gave up 0 bases, with 12 bases separating them. This CDR3 is 15 amino acids long. CDR3: CASRKTVISGNTIYF. CDR3 coding DNA: TGTGCCAGCAGGAAGACAGTCATCTCTGGAAACACCATATATTTT. Together with reference TRBV28 and TRBJ1-3, the CDR3 gives the full variable domain: DVKVTQSSRYLVKRTGEKVFLECVQDMDHENMFWYRQDPGLGLRLIYFSYDVKMKEKGDIPEGYSVSREKKERFSLILESASTNQTSMYLCASRKTVISGNTIYFGEGSWLTVV.

This clone was counted only a few times. V gene TRBV7-8 combines with J gene TRBJ2-5; 11 bases map to TRBD2. Per germline, CDR1 SGHVS and CDR2 FQNEAQ. The CDR3 length is 15 residues. Trimming removed 1 base from V and 5 bases from J; junction bases left unmatched: 3. The CDR3 here is CASSLELAGVETQYF. The CDR3 coding sequence is TGTGCCAGCAGCTTAGAACTAGCGGGGGTGGAGACCCAGTACTTC.

The rearrangement joins TRBV27 to TRBJ1-2, with 8 bases that match TRBD1. CDR3 length: 17 residues. V dropped 2 bases and J dropped 1; count of bases not matched to a gene: 9. Germline CDR1 MNHEY, CDR2 SMNVEV (reference sequence). CDR3 in amino acids: CASSLTRQGPRNYGYTF. Here the CDR3 DNA reads TGTGCCAGCAGTTTAACCAGACAGGGGCCCCGTAACTATGGCTACACCTTC.

The V call is TRBV27, the J call TRBJ1-1, with 8 bases that match TRBD1. With V trimmed by 5 bases and J by 7 bases, 6 bases remained unmatched. Germline V gives CDR1 MNHEY, CDR2 SMNVEV (reference sequence). This CDR3 has 13 amino acids. CDR3: CASSPTGVVEAFF. In DNA, the CDR3 is TGTGCCAGCAGTCCGACAGGGGTGGTTGAAGCTTTCTTT.

The V and J genes are TRBV27 and TRBJ2-7; D might be TRBD1 (6 bases). This CDR3 is 15 amino acids long. CDR1 and CDR2 from the germline V gene are MNHEY and SMNVEV (reference sequence). The V and J ends lost 4 bases and 0 bases respectively, with 13 bases between them. CDR3 in DNA: TGTGCCAGCAGTTCTCTCCGGGACACCTCCTACGAGCAGTACTTC. Amino acids: CASSSLRDTSYEQYF.

The chain carries TRBV7-9 and TRBJ2-2; D unclear. The CDR3 covers 16 residues. Germline CDR1 SEHNR, CDR2 FQNEAQ (reference sequence). Deletions cut 5 bases from V and 4 bases from J, with 17 bases between. The CDR3 region is CASSPRRASRTGELFF. The DNA of the CDR3 is TGTGCCAGCAGCCCACGAAGGGCGTCGCGCACCGGGGAGCTGTTTTTT.

The J gene is TRBJ1-6, the V gene TRBV4-3, with TRBD1 as a possible D gene (6 bases). Germline CDR1 and CDR2: LGHNA and YSLEER. The CDR3 spans 15 residues. Trimming shortened V by 4 bases and J by 8 bases, and 15 bases separated the two germline ends. CDR3 DNA: TGCGCCAGCAGCCGACTCAGGGGAACGGATTCACCCCTCCACTTT. It yields the protein CASSRLRGTDSPLHF.

This chain connects TRBV4-3 to TRBJ2-5, with 15 positions matching TRBD2. CDR1 and CDR2 from the germline V gene are LGHNA and YSLEER. This CDR3 contains 18 residues. After removal of 4 bases from V and 5 bases from J, the junction contained 11 bases not matched to a gene. This CDR3 reads CASSPRTSGGEAVETQYF. The CDR3 DNA sequence: TGCGCCAGCAGCCCACGGACTAGCGGGGGGGAGGCGGTGGAGACCCAGTACTTC.

DNA of the CDR3: TGTGCCAGCAGCCCCCGGAACAGCGGCTTGAGGAATGAGCAGTTCTTC. It codes for CASSPRNSGLRNEQFF. The gene calls are TRBV9 and TRBJ2-1; TRBD2 is a possible D gene (5 bases). Looked up from germline, CDR1 is SGDLS and CDR2 is YYNGEE. The CDR3 spans 16 residues. Trimming took off 4 bases at V and 7 bases at J, with 21 bases between the two ends.

This chain links TRBV7-2 with TRBJ1-6, with D uncertain. Trimming took off 5 bases at V and 5 bases at J, with 10 bases between the two ends. Germline lookup yields CDR1 SGHTA and CDR2 FQGNSA. The CDR3 is 14 amino acids. CDR3 residues: CASSLQGHNSPLHF. The CDR3 DNA reads as TGTGCCAGCAGCCTACAAGGACATAATTCACCCCTCCACTTT.

This sequence joins TRBV6-5 and TRBJ2-5; TRBD2 aligns across 9 bases. The CDR3 covers 15 residues. Germline CDR1 is MNHEY and CDR2 is SVGAGI. Trimming cost V 6 bases and J 4 bases; bases outside gene matches: 9. The CDR3 loop reads CASRDSGGAGETQYF. The CDR3 DNA reads as TGTGCCAGCAGAGATAGCGGGGGAGCAGGAGAGACCCAGTACTTC.

The chain couples TRBV5-3 to TRBJ2-2; 9 bases map to TRBD2. TRBV5-3 belongs to the ORF category, with a function that is uncertain. The CDR3 consists of 20 residues. V was clipped by 3 bases and J by 6 bases; unmatched bases: 21. In DNA form, the CDR3 reads TGTGCCAGAAGCTCCCCCCAAAAGCGGGGGGCGCGAGAGGGGGCCGGGGAGCTGTTTTTT. Its translation: CARSSPQKRGAREGAGELFF.

This clone was detected once. The chain has TRBV6-1 and TRBJ1-1; D is ambiguous. V lost 6 bases to trimming and J lost 2 bases, with 7 bases between them. Germline CDR1 is MNHNS and CDR2 is SASEGT. This CDR3 comprises 12 residues. The CDR3 region has the DNA TGTGCCAGCAGGAGAGGAAACACTGAAGCTTTCTTT. Translation: CASRRGNTEAFF.

V gene TRBV4-3 combines with J gene TRBJ1-2; D is undetermined. Germline assignment: CDR1 LGHNA and CDR2 YSLEER. Trimming took 0 bases from V and 4 from J, leaving 9 bases between them. The CDR3 runs to 14 residues. The chain's CDR3 is CASSQDWSGYGYTF. CDR3 DNA sequence: TGCGCCAGCAGCCAAGATTGGTCCGGCTATGGCTACACCTTC.

The chain is built from TRBV7-9 and TRBJ2-3; D is unresolved. This CDR3 region has 11 residues. Deletions cut 4 bases from V and 4 bases from J, with 3 bases between. CDR1 is SEHNR and CDR2 is FQNEAQ in the germline V gene (reference sequence). The CDR3 bases are TGTGCCAGCAGCTGGTCAGATACGCAGTATTTT. Translation gives CASSWSDTQYF.

This chain uses TRBV18 with TRBJ1-2, with TRBD1 as a possible D gene (5 bases). The CDR3 sequence is 14 residues long. Germline loops: CDR1 KGHSH, CDR2 LQKENI. Trimming took 1 base from V and 6 from J, leaving 12 bases between them. CDR3 loop: CASSPQEGNHGYTF. The CDR3 bases are TGTGCCAGCTCACCACAGGAGGGGAATCATGGCTACACCTTC.

The sample holds a few counts of this clone. V is TRBV6-5 and J is TRBJ2-3; perhaps TRBD2 as D (5 bases). Looked up from germline, CDR1 is MNHEY and CDR2 is SVGAGI. V dropped 8 bases and J dropped 5 bases, with 14 bases sitting between them. The CDR3 runs 13 residues. CDR3 in amino acids: CASEYREQDTQYF. CDR3 in DNA: TGTGCCAGCGAGTACCGGGAACAAGATACGCAGTATTTT.

The chain recombines TRBV5-1 with TRBJ2-1; 8 bases line up with TRBD2. V lost 0 bases and J lost 7; bases outside the gene matches: 9. The CDR3 loop spans 16 amino acids. Germline V gene sequence: CDR1 SGHRS, CDR2 YFSETQ. DNA for the CDR3: TGCGCCAGCAGCTTGGAATGGTCCTCTAGCGGGAATGAGCAGTTCTTC. Amino acids: CASSLEWSSSGNEQFF.

The table lists this clone with a count of one. The rearrangement uses TRBV2 and TRBJ1-2; 8 nucleotides agree with TRBD1. This CDR3 has 16 amino acids. The V gene end was trimmed by 7 bases and the J gene end by 0 bases; junction bases not matched to a gene: 10. CDR1 is SNHLY and CDR2 is FYNNEI in the germline V gene. The CDR3 loop reads CASIWDRSISNYGYTF. The CDR3 DNA is TGTGCCAGCATTTGGGACAGGTCGATATCTAACTATGGCTACACCTTC.

This clone has only a few counts. The chain couples TRBV7-9 to TRBJ1-1; D is uncertain. The germline V and J ends were trimmed by 2 bases and 1 base, with 8 bases remaining between them. The germline CDR1 and CDR2 sequences are SEHNR and FQNEAQ (reference sequence). CDR3 length: 14 residues. The DNA for the CDR3 is TGTGCCAGCAGCTTAATGGGGAAGAACACTGAAGCTTTCTTT. This sequence encodes CASSLMGKNTEAFF.

The V call is TRBV5-6, the J call TRBJ2-7; D gene unclear. V gave up 0 bases and J gave up 4 bases, with 2 bases separating them. The CDR3 spans 11 residues. Germline V CDR1 and CDR2: SGHDT, YYEEEE. The CDR3 reads CASSLEYEQYF. In DNA, the CDR3 is TGTGCCAGCAGCTTGGAATACGAGCAGTACTTC.

This chain joins TRBV4-3 and TRBJ1-1; D is perhaps TRBD1 (6 bases). This CDR3 comprises 14 residues. Trimming cost V 1 base and J 3 bases, with 9 bases left between them. Germline CDR1 reads LGHNA; CDR2 reads YSLEER. In DNA, the CDR3 is TGCGCCAGCAGCCAAGCCGGGGGCCACACTGAAGCTTTCTTT. Translation gives CASSQAGGHTEAFF.

J is TRBJ2-7 and V is TRBV6-5; 7 bases fit TRBD2. CDR1 MNHEY and CDR2 SVGAGI come from the germline V gene. This CDR3 is 15 amino acids long. V dropped 0 bases and J dropped 4; count of bases not matched to a gene: 6. The CDR3 DNA follows: TGTGCCAGCAGTTACTCGGCGGGGGAGGCGTACGAGCAGTACTTC. It codes for CASSYSAGEAYEQYF.